This entry describes one T cell receptor beta chain. CDR1 is MNHEY and CDR2 is SVGAGI in the germline V gene. Trimming removed 11 bases from V and 7 bases from J; junction bases left unmatched: 13. The CDR3 covers 14 residues. This sample was included in a study of blood T cell repertoires in COVID-19. Study overall: PBMCs, B-cell-depleted T cells, or T cells were the source of the cDNA or gDNA that made up the material.

Data came from immunoSEQ multiplex PCR; TCRdb stores just in-frame clones and leaves some out. The sample contains around 57,000 clones, 87% of which appear only once. This chain joins TRBV6-5 and TRBJ1-1; the match to TRBD1 covers 10 bases. The clonotype comes from a woman older than 75 with COVID-19, enrolled during active disease. Sample: peripheral blood. The CDR3 nucleotides are TGTGCCGCGGAAAGGGGGGGACAGGGGCTTGAAGCTTTCTTT. Translation: CAAERGGQGLEAFF.